Below are 17 T cell receptor beta chains sequenced from a single sample in a study of T cells of healthy individuals. TCRdb reanalysed the 5' RACE reads using MiXCR and keeps one entry per CDR3 protein. The sample carries around 80,000 distinct CDR3 sequences, approximately 5.4% recorded once. All receptors derive from a female donor in good health.

This clonotype appeared many times. The chain is built from TRBV14 and TRBJ2-7, with D perhaps TRBD2 (6 bases). CDR1 is SGHDN, CDR2 FVKESK, per germline. Trimming left V 4 bases short and J 0 bases short, with 13 bases between. This CDR3 region has 15 residues. The CDR3 spells CASSLFRDFSYEQYF. Written as DNA, the CDR3 is TGTGCCAGCAGCCTATTCCGGGACTTCTCCTACGAGCAGTACTTC.

This clonotype was seen many times. The rearrangement uses TRBV4-3 and TRBJ2-7; possibly TRBD1 or TRBD2 for D (5 bases each). The CDR3 length is 18 residues. Germline V gene lookup returns CDR1 LGHNA and CDR2 YSLEER. V lost 0 bases to trimming and J lost 6 bases, with 24 bases between them. The CDR3 DNA reads as TGCGCCAGCAGCCAAGATCTGACGATCGACACCGGGGCGCTCGAGCAGTACTTC. Translated: CASSQDLTIDTGALEQYF.

Comments on this clonotype: A much more abundant neighbour one base away suggests this may be a read error. The V gene is TRBV29-1, the J gene TRBJ2-3; D is unresolved. Judging by the DNA end, TRBJ1-5 fits better; the J call may be wrong. The length of the CDR3 is 11 residues. Germline CDR1 SQVTM, CDR2 ANQGSEA. The CDR3 DNA is TGCAGCGCCGTGGATCCAGATACGCAGCATTTT. It specifies CSAVDPDTQHF.

This clonotype showed up many times. The DNA of the CDR3 is TGTGCCACCAGTGAGGGAAGCTATGGCTACACCTTC. Protein: CATSEGSYGYTF. The chain employs TRBV24-1 and TRBJ1-2; no clear D gene. V lost 4 bases and J lost 4, with 6 bases in between. Germline CDR1 KGHDR, CDR2 SFDVKD. CDR3 length: 12 amino acids.

This clonotype came up many times. The chain has TRBV7-2 and TRBJ2-5; the match to TRBD2 covers 7 bases. The CDR3 spans 15 residues. Germline lookup yields CDR1 SGHTA and CDR2 FQGNSA. V gave up 1 base and J gave up 5 bases; unmatched junction bases: 7. The CDR3 is CASSLGGGVMETQYF. The CDR3 DNA sequence: TGTGCCAGCAGCTTAGGGGGGGGGGTGATGGAGACCCAGTACTTC.

Notes on this clonotype: At one end the junction does not follow the germline gene, possibly because of a read error. The rearrangement joins TRBV18 to TRBJ1-4; a weak D match, TRBD1 (6 bases). The CDR3 length is 15 residues. CDR1 and CDR2 from the germline V gene are KGHSH and LQKENI. DNA of the CDR3: TGTGTCAGCTCACCCTCACAGGGAGGAGTTGAAAAACTGTTTTTT. It translates to CVSSPSQGGVEKLFF.

This clonotype was seen ten or more times. This sequence joins TRBV15 and TRBJ1-1; 12 nucleotides line up with TRBD1. CDR3 length: 17 residues. Germline CDR1 and CDR2: LNHNV and YYDKDF (reference sequence). Trimming cost V 0 bases and J 2 bases; bases outside gene matches: 4. CDR3: CATSRDWGQGANTEAFF. The CDR3 coding sequence is TGTGCCACCAGCAGAGATTGGGGACAGGGGGCAAACACTGAAGCTTTCTTT.

This clonotype was seen many times. This rearrangement joins TRBV6-2 or TRBV6-3 to TRBJ2-3; 8 positions agree with TRBD2. Germline trimming cut 5 bases from V and 1 base from J; bases unmatched to any gene: 17. Germline CDR1 reads MNHEY; CDR2 reads SVGEGT. The CDR3 spans 19 residues. The CDR3 region has the DNA TGTGCCAGCAGTCTCCAAAGCCGCATACTAGCGGACCGCACAGATACGCAGTATTTT. This gives the protein CASSLQSRILADRTDTQYF.

V usage is TRBV9 and J usage is TRBJ1-1, with a possible D match to TRBD1 (5 bases). The CDR3 is made up of 13 amino acids. CDR1 and CDR2 (germline): SGDLS, YYNGEE. Trimming removed 0 bases at V and 4 bases at J, with 7 bases between. The CDR3 loop is CASSVDRGTEAFF. CDR3 bases: TGTGCCAGCAGCGTAGATAGGGGCACTGAAGCTTTCTTT.

The chain links TRBV7-2 to TRBJ2-5; D uncertain. This CDR3 region has 12 residues. Germline V lookup: CDR1 SGHTA, CDR2 FQGNSA. V lost 1 base and J lost 6, with 6 bases in between. The CDR3 bases are TGTGCCAGCAGCTTAGATCCGAAGACCCAGTACTTC. Encoded protein: CASSLDPKTQYF.

The chain has TRBV6-2 or TRBV6-3 and TRBJ1-1; no firm D call. V was trimmed by 1 base and J by 6 bases, leaving 15 bases between them. CDR3 length: 15 residues. Germline-derived CDR1 and CDR2 are MNHEY and SVGEGT. CDR3 region: CASSYLISVRSEAFF. CDR3 bases: TGTGCCAGCAGTTACTTAATCTCCGTTCGTTCTGAAGCTTTCTTT.

The sample holds many counts of this clonotype. The chain employs TRBV29-1 and TRBJ2-7; 9 bases are shared with TRBD2. The CDR3 has 13 amino acids. Germline V gene sequence: CDR1 SQVTM, CDR2 ANQGSEA. Losses at the gene ends were 6 bases for V and 5 bases for J; bases not matched to a gene: 8. In nucleotides, the CDR3 is TGCAGCGTCGGAAGCGGGAGGTACGACGAGCAGTACTTC. Amino acids: CSVGSGRYDEQYF.

This clonotype was seen ten or more times. The chain recombines TRBV20-1 with TRBJ2-2; 7 bases map to TRBD2. Looked up from germline, CDR1 is DFQATT and CDR2 is SNEGSKA (reference sequence). The CDR3 has 14 amino acids. The trim removed 2 bases at V and 6 bases at J, leaving 6 bases unmatched. CDR3 amino acids: CSARRTSSAGELFF. In DNA form, the CDR3 reads TGCAGTGCTAGACGGACTAGTTCGGCCGGGGAGCTGTTTTTT.

The table lists this clonotype with many counts. The CDR3 coding sequence is TGTGCCAGCAGTGAGGGGAGCAGTTTAGAGACCCAGTACTTC. Translation: CASSEGSSLETQYF. V usage is TRBV25-1 and J usage is TRBJ2-5, with D possibly being TRBD2 (5 bases). Looked up from germline, CDR1 is MGHDK and CDR2 is SYGVNS. This CDR3 has 14 residues. With 3 bases removed from V and 4 bases from J, the gap between germline ends came to 12 bases.

The V and J genes are TRBV19 and TRBJ1-1; 7 bases are shared with TRBD1. The CDR3 is 15 residues long. Trimming cost V 5 bases and J 1 base; bases outside gene matches: 7. Germline CDR1 and CDR2: LNHDA and SQIVND (reference sequence). The CDR3 protein is CASSGRTGANTEAFF. The CDR3 bases are TGTGCCAGTAGTGGCCGAACAGGGGCGAACACTGAAGCTTTCTTT.

This clonotype was detected many times. V usage is TRBV20-1 and J usage is TRBJ1-2; a weak D match, TRBD1 (6 bases). This CDR3 has 14 amino acids. V gave up 5 bases and J gave up 3 bases, with 16 bases separating them. Germline V CDR1 and CDR2: DFQATT, SNEGSKA (reference sequence). CDR3 in DNA: TGCAGTGCTCACTCGACAGGACGCGACTATGGCTACACCTTC. Translated, it gives CSAHSTGRDYGYTF.

There are many counts of this clonotype. CDR3 coding DNA: TGTGCCAGCAGTTTGGGGTACTCAGGGGCTGATCAGCCCCAGCATTTT. Translation gives CASSLGYSGADQPQHF. The rearrangement links TRBV12-3 or TRBV12-4 to TRBJ1-5; possibly TRBD1 for D (6 bases). The CDR3 extends over 16 amino acids. V was trimmed by 3 bases and J by 5 bases, leaving 17 bases between them.